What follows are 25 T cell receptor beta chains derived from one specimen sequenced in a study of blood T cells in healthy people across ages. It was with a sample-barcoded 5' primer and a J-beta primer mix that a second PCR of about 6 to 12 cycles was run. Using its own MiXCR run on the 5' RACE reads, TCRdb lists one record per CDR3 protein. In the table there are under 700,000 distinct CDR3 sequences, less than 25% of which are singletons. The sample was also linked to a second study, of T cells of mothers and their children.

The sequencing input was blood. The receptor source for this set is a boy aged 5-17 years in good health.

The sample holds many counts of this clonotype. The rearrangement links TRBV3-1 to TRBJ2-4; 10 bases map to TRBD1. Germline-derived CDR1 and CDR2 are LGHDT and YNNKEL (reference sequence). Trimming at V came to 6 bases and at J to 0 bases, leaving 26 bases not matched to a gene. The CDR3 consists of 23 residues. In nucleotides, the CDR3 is TGTGCCAGCAGGTCTTCGGCCGCGTCACCGGGACAGGGGCCCCTAATAGCCAAAAACATTCAGTACTTC. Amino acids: CASRSSAASPGQGPLIAKNIQYF. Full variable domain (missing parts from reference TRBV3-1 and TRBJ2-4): DTAVSQTPKYLVTQMGNDKSIKCEQNLGHDTMYWYKQDSKKFLKIMFSYNNKELIINETVPNRFSPKSPDKAHLNLHINSLELGDSAVYFCASRSSAASPGQGPLIAKNIQYFGAGTRLSVL.

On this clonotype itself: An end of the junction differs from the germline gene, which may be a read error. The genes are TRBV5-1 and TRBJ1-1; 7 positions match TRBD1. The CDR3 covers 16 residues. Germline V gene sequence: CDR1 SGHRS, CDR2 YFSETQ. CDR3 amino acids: CASSAGTDPMNTEAFF. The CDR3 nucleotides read TGCGCCAGCAGCGCAGGGACAGACCCTATGAACACTGAAGCCTTCTTT.

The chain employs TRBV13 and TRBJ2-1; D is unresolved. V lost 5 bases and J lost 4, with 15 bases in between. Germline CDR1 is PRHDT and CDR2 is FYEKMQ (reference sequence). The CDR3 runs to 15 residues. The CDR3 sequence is CASSTTEASYNEQFF. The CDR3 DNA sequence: TGTGCCAGCAGCACTACAGAAGCCTCTTACAATGAGCAGTTCTTC.

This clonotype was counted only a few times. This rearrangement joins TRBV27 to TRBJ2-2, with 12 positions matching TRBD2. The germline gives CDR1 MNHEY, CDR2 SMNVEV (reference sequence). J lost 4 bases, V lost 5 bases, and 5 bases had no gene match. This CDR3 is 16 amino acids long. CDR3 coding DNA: TGTGCCAGCAGTCGACTAGCGGGGGCCGGCACCGGGGAGCTGTTTTTT. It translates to CASSRLAGAGTGELFF.

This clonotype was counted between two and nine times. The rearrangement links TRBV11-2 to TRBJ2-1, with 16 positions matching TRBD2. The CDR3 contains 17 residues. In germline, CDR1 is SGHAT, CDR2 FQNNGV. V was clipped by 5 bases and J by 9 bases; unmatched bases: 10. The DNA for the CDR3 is TGTGCCAGCAGCCCGGGGACTAGCGGGAGGGCCGTCGGTGAGCAGTTCTTC. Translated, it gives CASSPGTSGRAVGEQFF.

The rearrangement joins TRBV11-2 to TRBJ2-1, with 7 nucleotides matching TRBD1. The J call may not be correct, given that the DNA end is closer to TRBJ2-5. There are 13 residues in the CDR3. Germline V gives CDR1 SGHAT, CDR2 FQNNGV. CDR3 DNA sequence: TGTGCCAGCAGCCTGACAGGGCCCGAGACCCAGTACTTC. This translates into CASSLTGPETQYF.

CDR3 in DNA: TGTGCCAGCAGCTCAGGGGTAGCCAAAAACATTCAGTACTTC. This gives the protein CASSSGVAKNIQYF. The V and J genes are TRBV7-6 and TRBJ2-1, with D maybe TRBD1 (6 bases). The J call is in doubt because the DNA end fits TRBJ2-4 better. Looked up from germline, CDR1 is SGHVS and CDR2 is FNYEAQ. The CDR3 sequence is 14 residues long.

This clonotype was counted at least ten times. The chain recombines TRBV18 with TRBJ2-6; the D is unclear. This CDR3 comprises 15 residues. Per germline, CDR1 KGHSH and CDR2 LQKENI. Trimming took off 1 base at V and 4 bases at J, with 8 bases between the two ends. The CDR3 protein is CASSPQGSGANVLTF. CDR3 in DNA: TGTGCCAGCTCACCACAAGGGTCAGGGGCCAACGTCCTGACTTTC.

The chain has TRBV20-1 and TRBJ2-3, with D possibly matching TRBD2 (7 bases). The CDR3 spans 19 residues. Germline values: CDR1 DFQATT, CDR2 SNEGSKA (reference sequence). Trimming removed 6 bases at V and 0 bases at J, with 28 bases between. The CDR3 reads CSANTGGPQQIRSTDTQYF. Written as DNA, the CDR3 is TGCAGTGCCAATACCGGGGGGCCACAACAAATCCGAAGCACAGATACGCAGTATTTT.

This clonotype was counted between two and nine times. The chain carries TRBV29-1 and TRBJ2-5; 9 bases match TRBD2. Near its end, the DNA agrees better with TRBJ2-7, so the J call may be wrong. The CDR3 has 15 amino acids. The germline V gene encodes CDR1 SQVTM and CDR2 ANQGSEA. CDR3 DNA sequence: TGCAGCGTTATCCTCGCGACTAGCGGCCACTACGAGCAGTACTTC. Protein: CSVILATSGHYEQYF.

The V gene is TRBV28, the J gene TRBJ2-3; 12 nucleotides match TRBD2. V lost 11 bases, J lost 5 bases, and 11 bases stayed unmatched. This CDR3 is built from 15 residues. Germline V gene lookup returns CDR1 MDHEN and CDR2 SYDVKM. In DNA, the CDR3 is TGTGCCCATCAAGGAGGACTAGCGGGAAAAGATACGCAGTATTTT. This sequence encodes CAHQGGLAGKDTQYF.

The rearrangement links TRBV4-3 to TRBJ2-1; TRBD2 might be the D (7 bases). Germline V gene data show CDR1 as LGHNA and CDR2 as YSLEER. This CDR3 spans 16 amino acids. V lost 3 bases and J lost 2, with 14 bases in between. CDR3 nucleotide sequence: TGCGCCAGCAGCCATGGGGGGGGCACGGCCTACAATGAGCAGTTCTTC. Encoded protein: CASSHGGGTAYNEQFF.

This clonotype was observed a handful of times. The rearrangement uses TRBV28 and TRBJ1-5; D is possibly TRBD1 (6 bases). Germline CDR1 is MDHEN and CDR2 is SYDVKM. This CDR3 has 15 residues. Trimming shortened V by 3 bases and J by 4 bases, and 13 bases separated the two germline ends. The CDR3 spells CASSFLLTGNQPQHF. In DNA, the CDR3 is TGTGCCAGCAGTTTTCTTCTGACAGGAAATCAGCCCCAGCATTTT.

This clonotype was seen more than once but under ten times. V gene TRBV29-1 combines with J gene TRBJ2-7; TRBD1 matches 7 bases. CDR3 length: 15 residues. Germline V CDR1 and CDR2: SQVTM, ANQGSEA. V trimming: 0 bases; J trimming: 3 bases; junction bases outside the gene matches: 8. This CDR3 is CSVEEWDRHNYEQYF. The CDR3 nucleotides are TGCAGCGTTGAAGAGTGGGACAGACACAACTACGAGCAGTACTTC.

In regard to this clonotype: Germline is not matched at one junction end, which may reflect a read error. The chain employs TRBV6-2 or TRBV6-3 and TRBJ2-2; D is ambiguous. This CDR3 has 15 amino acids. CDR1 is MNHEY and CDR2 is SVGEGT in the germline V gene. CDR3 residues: CASSYSGKNPGELFF. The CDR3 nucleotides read TGTGCCAGCAGTTACTCAGGGAAGAACCCCGGGGAGCTGTTTTTT.

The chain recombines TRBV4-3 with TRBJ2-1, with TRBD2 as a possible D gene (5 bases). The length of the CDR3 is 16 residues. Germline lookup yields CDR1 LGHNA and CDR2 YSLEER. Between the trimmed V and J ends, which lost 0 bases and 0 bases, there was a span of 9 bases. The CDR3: CASSQDRRSSYNEQFF. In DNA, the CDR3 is TGCGCCAGCAGCCAAGATAGGAGGAGCTCCTACAATGAGCAGTTCTTC.

The CDR3 loop is CASSVEDRGSGNTIYF. The CDR3 DNA reads as TGTGCCAGCAGCGTAGAAGACAGGGGCTCTGGAAACACCATATATTTT. The rearrangement links TRBV9 to TRBJ1-3; 8 bases are shared with TRBD1. Per germline, CDR1 SGDLS and CDR2 YYNGEE. This CDR3 is built from 16 residues. Trimming removed 0 bases from V and 0 bases from J; junction bases left unmatched: 2.

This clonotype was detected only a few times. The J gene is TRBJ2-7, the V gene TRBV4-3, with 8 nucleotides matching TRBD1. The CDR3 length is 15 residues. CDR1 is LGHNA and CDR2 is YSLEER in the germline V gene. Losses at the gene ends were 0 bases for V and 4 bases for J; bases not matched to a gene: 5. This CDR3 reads CASSQDTRQGYEQYF. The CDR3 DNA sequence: TGCGCCAGCAGCCAAGATACGCGACAGGGGTACGAGCAGTACTTC.

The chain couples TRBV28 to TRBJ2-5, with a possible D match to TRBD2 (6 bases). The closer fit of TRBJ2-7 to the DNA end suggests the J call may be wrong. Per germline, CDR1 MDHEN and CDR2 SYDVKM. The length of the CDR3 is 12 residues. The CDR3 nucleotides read TGTGCCAGCAGTCGGGGGATGTACGAGCAGTACTTC. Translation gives CASSRGMYEQYF.

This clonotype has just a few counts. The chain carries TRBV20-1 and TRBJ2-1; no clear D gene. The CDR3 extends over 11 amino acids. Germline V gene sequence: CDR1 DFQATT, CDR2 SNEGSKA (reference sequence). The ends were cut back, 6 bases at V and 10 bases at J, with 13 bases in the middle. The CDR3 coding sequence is TGCAGTGCCACTCTAGAAGGGGAGCAGTTCTTC. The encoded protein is CSATLEGEQFF.

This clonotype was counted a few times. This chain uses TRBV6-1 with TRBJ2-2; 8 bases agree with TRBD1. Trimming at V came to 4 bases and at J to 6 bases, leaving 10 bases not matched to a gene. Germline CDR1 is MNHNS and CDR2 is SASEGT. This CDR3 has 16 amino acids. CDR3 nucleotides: TGTGCCAGCAGTGCCGGACAGGGAGTAAGGGCCGGGGAGCTGTTTTTT. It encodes CASSAGQGVRAGELFF.

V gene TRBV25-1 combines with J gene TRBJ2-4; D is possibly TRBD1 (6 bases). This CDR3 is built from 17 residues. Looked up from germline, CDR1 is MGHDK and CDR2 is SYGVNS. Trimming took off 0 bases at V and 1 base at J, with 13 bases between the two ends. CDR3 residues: CASSEYRSGDAKNIQYF. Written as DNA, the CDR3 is TGTGCCAGCAGTGAATATAGGTCAGGGGATGCCAAAAACATTCAGTACTTC. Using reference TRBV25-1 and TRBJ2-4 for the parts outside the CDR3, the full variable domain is EADIYQTPRYLVIGTGKKITLECSQTMGHDKMYWYQQDPGMELHLIHYSYGVNSTEKGDLSSESTVSRIRTEHFPLTLESARPSHTSQYLCASSEYRSGDAKNIQYFGAGTRLSVL.

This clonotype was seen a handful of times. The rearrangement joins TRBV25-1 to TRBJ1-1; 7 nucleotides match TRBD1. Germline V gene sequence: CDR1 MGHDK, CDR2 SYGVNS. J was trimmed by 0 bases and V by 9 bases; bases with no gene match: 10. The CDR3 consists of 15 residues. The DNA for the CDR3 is TGTGCCAGTGTATCAGGGGGTACCATGAACACTGAAGCTTTCTTT. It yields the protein CASVSGGTMNTEAFF.

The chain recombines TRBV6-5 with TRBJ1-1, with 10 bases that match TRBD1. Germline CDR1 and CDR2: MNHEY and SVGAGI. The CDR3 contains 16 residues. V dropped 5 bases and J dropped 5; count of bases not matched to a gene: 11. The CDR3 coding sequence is TGTGCCAGCAGTCCTCGAGGGACAGGGGTCCGTACTGAAGCTTTCTTT. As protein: CASSPRGTGVRTEAFF.

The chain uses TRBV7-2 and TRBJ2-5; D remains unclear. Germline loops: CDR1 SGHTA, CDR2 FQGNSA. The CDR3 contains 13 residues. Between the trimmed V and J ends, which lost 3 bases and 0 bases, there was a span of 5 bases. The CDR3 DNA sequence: TGTGCCAGCAGCTTCGAGAACCAAGAGACCCAGTACTTC. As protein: CASSFENQETQYF. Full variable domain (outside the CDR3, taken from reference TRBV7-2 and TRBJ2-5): GAGVSQSPSNKVTEKGKDVELRCDPISGHTALYWYRQSLGQGLEFLIYFQGNSAPDKSGLPSDRFSAERTGGSVSTLTIQRTQQEDSAVYLCASSFENQETQYFGPGTRLLVL.